The 8 T cell receptor beta chains reported below all come from one sample, sequenced in a study of cytomegalovirus exposure and HLA in healthy donors. Amplification used 60 Vbeta primers and 13 Jbeta primers. Clones were read by immunoSEQ multiplex PCR, and TCRdb kept only the in-frame ones, dropping some. The sample holds 100,000 to 150,000 clones; about three quarters are singletons and the top ten take roughly 2%. The material sequenced was PBMCs. Receptor source: a man aged 45-65 years in good health and CMV-seronegative.

The chain is built from TRBV4-1 and TRBJ1-1; maybe TRBD1 (5 bases). Germline V gene lookup returns CDR1 MGHRA and CDR2 YSYEKL. V was shortened by 2 bases and J by 7 bases, with 17 bases between the two germline ends. The CDR3 loop spans 15 amino acids. CDR3 sequence (DNA): TGCGCCAGCAGCCAATCAAGGGGTGTAAGAAATGAAGCTTTCTTT. It is translated as CASSQSRGVRNEAFF.

This sequence joins TRBV19 and TRBJ1-2; TRBD1 is a possible D gene (6 bases). Trimming removed 6 bases from V and 3 bases from J, with 14 bases in between. This CDR3 comprises 14 residues. Germline CDR1 is LNHDA and CDR2 is SQIVND (reference sequence). CDR3 nucleotides: TGTGCCAGTAGGACCGCCGGGGGGCACTATGGCTACACCTTC. Protein: CASRTAGGHYGYTF. The entire variable domain, with the rest obtained from reference TRBV19 and TRBJ1-2, is as follows: DGGITQSPKYLFRKEGQNVTLSCEQNLNHDAMYWYRQDPGQGLRLIYYSQIVNDFQKGDIAEGYSVSREKKESFPLTVTSAQKNPTAFYLCASRTAGGHYGYTFGSGTRLTVV.

This sequence joins TRBV2 and TRBJ1-2, with a possible D match to TRBD1 (6 bases). There are 15 residues in the CDR3. Germline values: CDR1 SNHLY, CDR2 FYNNEI. Trimming left V 5 bases short and J 2 bases short, with 15 bases between. CDR3: CASSPGTSLNYGYTF. Written as DNA, the CDR3 is TGTGCCAGCAGTCCCGGGACATCCTTAAACTATGGCTACACCTTC.

J is TRBJ1-6 and V is TRBV6-5, with 8 bases lining up with TRBD1. The CDR3 loop spans 14 amino acids. Germline CDR1 is MNHEY and CDR2 is SVGAGI. V shed 6 bases and J 9 bases; nucleotides not matched to a gene: 7. CDR3 protein: CASRPGTGGSPLHF. DNA of the CDR3: TGTGCCAGCAGGCCTGGTACAGGGGGTTCACCCCTCCACTTT.

The chain recombines TRBV15 with TRBJ2-1; 8 bases are a match to TRBD1. After removal of 0 bases from V and 3 bases from J, the junction contained 1 base not matched to a gene. The V gene's germline CDR1 is LNHNV and CDR2 YYDKDF (reference sequence). The CDR3 totals 15 residues. CDR3 in amino acids: CATSRDGTGYNEQFF. CDR3 nucleotides: TGTGCCACCAGCAGAGATGGGACAGGCTACAATGAGCAGTTCTTC.

The chain employs TRBV11-2 and TRBJ2-3; possible D gene TRBD2, 5 bases. The CDR3 runs 14 residues. Per the germline V gene, CDR1 is SGHAT and CDR2 is FQNNGV. Trimming cost V 1 base and J 4 bases, with 9 bases left between them. The CDR3, as DNA: TGTGCCAGCAGCTTAGTTCTGGGAGCAGATACGCAGTATTTT. Its translation is CASSLVLGADTQYF.

The chain carries TRBV19 and TRBJ2-1; 13 nucleotides agree with TRBD2. The V gene's germline CDR1 is LNHDA and CDR2 SQIVND (reference sequence). There are 16 residues in the CDR3. With 5 bases clipped from V and 4 bases from J, the junction kept 5 bases outside the gene matches. CDR3 sequence (DNA): TGTGCCAGTAGTTCCCGGACTAGCGGGGGTTACAATGAGCAGTTCTTC. This encodes CASSSRTSGGYNEQFF.

The rearrangement joins TRBV2 to TRBJ1-4, with unresolved D. CDR1 is SNHLY, CDR2 FYNNEI, per germline. V was clipped by 1 base and J by 7 bases, with 4 bases between them. The CDR3 is 12 residues long. The CDR3 sequence: CASSEVVEKLFF. The CDR3 DNA follows: TGTGCCAGCAGTGAAGTAGTTGAAAAACTGTTTTTT.